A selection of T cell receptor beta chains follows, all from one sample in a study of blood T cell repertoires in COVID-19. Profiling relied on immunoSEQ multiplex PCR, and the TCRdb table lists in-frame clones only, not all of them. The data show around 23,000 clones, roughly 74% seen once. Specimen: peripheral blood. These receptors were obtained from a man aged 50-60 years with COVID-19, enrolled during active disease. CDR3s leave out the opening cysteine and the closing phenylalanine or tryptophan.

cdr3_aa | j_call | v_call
ASSLGAGSTDTQY | TRBJ2-3 | TRBV11-3
SVEDNNGYT | TRBJ1-2 | TRBV29-1
ASSLRTSGLTDTQY | TRBJ2-3 | TRBV4-1
ASSFLWGGTEAF | TRBJ1-1 | TRBV11-3
ASSLEHSGAGNTIY | TRBJ1-3 | TRBV5-1
ASSGSSQRYGYT | TRBJ1-2 | TRBV2
ASSTSGTENNEQF | TRBJ2-1 | TRBV2
ASSLSGGRGYT | TRBJ1-2 | TRBV27
ATSRVPSGGDEQF | TRBJ2-1 | TRBV15
SAREYEQY | TRBJ2-7 | TRBV29-1